Below, 27 T cell receptor beta chains from the same sample are listed, as sequenced in a study of cytomegalovirus exposure and HLA in healthy donors. The PCR used 60 Vbeta and 13 Jbeta primers. The method was immunoSEQ multiplex PCR; TCRdb's version includes in-frame clones alone and lacks a portion of them. In the table there are 200,000 to 300,000 clones, approximately 84% of which are singletons. The specimen was PBMCs. The receptors here all came from a woman in her thirties or forties in good health and CMV-seropositive.

This rearrangement joins TRBV9 to TRBJ2-3, with TRBD2 matching 7 bases. The CDR3 length is 17 residues. The trim removed 3 bases at V and 3 bases at J, leaving 13 bases unmatched. Germline CDR1 and CDR2: SGDLS and YYNGEE. CDR3 bases: TGTGCCAGCAGCGCGCAAACGGGAGGAGGTAGGACAGATACGCAGTATTTT. It yields the protein CASSAQTGGGRTDTQYF.

Only one count was recorded for this clone. The rearrangement joins TRBV18 to TRBJ1-4; D perhaps matches TRBD1 (5 bases). The CDR3 extends over 15 amino acids. Trimming removed 2 bases from V and 7 bases from J, with 14 bases in between. The V gene's germline CDR1 is KGHSH and CDR2 LQKENI. The CDR3 DNA sequence: TGTGCCAGCTCACCATCAATGGGCGGGGGTGAAAAACTGTTTTTT. Translation: CASSPSMGGGEKLFF.

This clone was observed a handful of times. The chain has TRBV5-1 and TRBJ2-7, with 9 bases identical to TRBD2. This CDR3 contains 16 residues. V was clipped by 3 bases and J by 0 bases; unmatched bases: 7. Germline assignment: CDR1 SGHRS and CDR2 YFSETQ. As DNA, the CDR3 is TGCGCCAGCAGCTGGGACCTTAGCGGGAGCTCCTACGAGCAGTACTTC. Translation: CASSWDLSGSSYEQYF.

The V gene is TRBV30, the J gene TRBJ1-1; D remains unclear. V lost 5 bases, J lost 0 bases, and 10 bases lay in between. The CDR3 totals 13 residues. Germline V gives CDR1 GTSNPN, CDR2 SVGIG (reference sequence). The CDR3, as DNA: TGTGCCTGGGGAGATAACATGAACACTGAAGCTTTCTTT. Translation: CAWGDNMNTEAFF.

This rearrangement joins TRBV2 to TRBJ2-5; 14 bases match TRBD2. Trimming removed 8 bases from V and 5 bases from J; junction bases left unmatched: 10. Per germline, CDR1 SNHLY and CDR2 FYNNEI. The CDR3 totals 16 residues. The CDR3 DNA reads as TGTGCCAGCTCCCGACTAGCGGGAGGGCCGGGTGAGACCCAGTACTTC. Amino acids: CASSRLAGGPGETQYF. Full variable domain (outside the CDR3, taken from reference TRBV2 and TRBJ2-5): EPEVTQTPSHQVTQMGQEVILRCVPISNHLYFYWYRQILGQKVEFLVSFYNNEISEKSEIFDDQFSVERPDGSNFTLKIRSTKLEDSAMYFCASSRLAGGPGETQYFGPGTRLLVL.

The chain carries TRBV4-2 and TRBJ1-4; D is ambiguous. Germline lookup yields CDR1 LGHNA and CDR2 YNFKEQ. This CDR3 has 15 residues. The V and J ends lost 2 bases and 0 bases respectively, with 7 bases between them. The CDR3 loop reads CASSQNGATNEKLFF. The CDR3 DNA sequence: TGTGCCAGCAGCCAAAACGGTGCAACTAATGAAAAACTGTTTTTT.

This clone was observed once. The J gene is TRBJ2-7, the V gene TRBV4-1; no clear D gene. Between the trimmed V and J ends, which lost 1 base and 0 bases, there was a span of 10 bases. Germline V lookup: CDR1 MGHRA, CDR2 YSYEKL. The CDR3 spans 15 residues. The CDR3 reads CASSQGEESSYEQYF. The CDR3 DNA follows: TGCGCCAGCAGCCAAGGCGAAGAGTCCTCCTACGAGCAGTACTTC.

This clone has only a few counts. The chain links TRBV18 to TRBJ1-2; 7 nucleotides line up with TRBD1. V gave up 4 bases and J gave up 8 bases; unmatched junction bases: 4. Germline V gives CDR1 KGHSH, CDR2 LQKENI. The CDR3 sequence is 12 residues long. The CDR3 protein is CASSQGAGGYTF. For the CDR3, the DNA is TGTGCCAGCTCACAGGGGGCTGGCGGCTACACCTTC. The full variable domain, rest sourced from reference TRBV18 and TRBJ1-2, is NAGVMQNPRHLVRRRGQEARLRCSPMKGHSHVYWYRQLPEEGLKFMVYLQKENIIDESGMPKERFSAEFPKEGPSILRIQQVVRGDSAAYFCASSQGAGGYTFGSGTRLTVV.

Points on this clone: The identical CDR3 is also encoded by other nucleotide sequences in the sample. The CDR3, as DNA: TGTGCCAGCAGTTACTCGGGACAGGGGGTCTACGAGCAGTACTTC. Translating gives CASSYSGQGVYEQYF. V and J are TRBV6-5 and TRBJ2-7, with TRBD1 matching 11 bases. Unmatched junction bases numbered 1, after V lost 0 bases and J lost 3 bases. Germline-derived CDR1 and CDR2 are MNHEY and SVGAGI. This CDR3 has 15 residues.

The chain carries TRBV19 and TRBJ2-3; no definite D call. V was trimmed by 5 bases and J by 2 bases, leaving 5 bases between them. The germline V gene encodes CDR1 LNHDA and CDR2 SQIVND (reference sequence). This CDR3 has 12 residues. CDR3 bases: TGTGCCAGTAGTCAGTTCACAGATACGCAGTATTTT. Its protein product is CASSQFTDTQYF.

The chain couples TRBV9 to TRBJ2-2; TRBD1 matches 8 bases. The CDR3 is made up of 16 amino acids. Germline values: CDR1 SGDLS, CDR2 YYNGEE. V shed 4 bases, J shed 2 bases, and the junction held 7 bases outside the gene matches. The CDR3 DNA sequence: TGTGCCAGCAGCCCCCGGGACAGGCGAAACACCGGGGAGCTGTTTTTT. This sequence encodes CASSPRDRRNTGELFF. Full variable domain (rest looked up from reference TRBV9 and TRBJ2-2): DSGVTQTPKHLITATGQRVTLRCSPRSGDLSVYWYQQSLDQGLQFLIQYYNGEERAKGNILERFSAQQFPDLHSELNLSSLELGDSALYFCASSPRDRRNTGELFFGEGSRLTVL.

The chain has TRBV4-1 and TRBJ2-3; 7 nucleotides align to TRBD1. CDR3 length equals 16 residues. The germline CDR1 and CDR2 sequences are MGHRA and YSYEKL. J lost 2 bases, V lost 2 bases, and 7 bases had no gene match. For the CDR3, the DNA is TGCGCCAGCAGCCAAAAACAGGGGAAACACACAGATACGCAGTATTTT. The encoded protein is CASSQKQGKHTDTQYF.

The chain couples TRBV9 to TRBJ1-3; 9 positions match TRBD1. Looked up from germline, CDR1 is SGDLS and CDR2 is YYNGEE. This CDR3 region has 17 residues. J lost 0 bases, V lost 4 bases, and 8 bases had no gene match. This CDR3 is CASSIRDRAASGNTIYF. CDR3 coding DNA: TGTGCCAGCAGCATCCGGGACAGGGCGGCCTCTGGAAACACCATATATTTT. Complete variable domain (other parts from reference TRBV9 and TRBJ1-3): DSGVTQTPKHLITATGQRVTLRCSPRSGDLSVYWYQQSLDQGLQFLIQYYNGEERAKGNILERFSAQQFPDLHSELNLSSLELGDSALYFCASSIRDRAASGNTIYFGEGSWLTVV.

The gene calls are TRBV29-1 and TRBJ1-1; D is unclear. Between the trimmed V and J ends, which lost 7 bases and 1 base, there was a span of 4 bases. In germline, CDR1 is SQVTM, CDR2 ANQGSEA. The CDR3 is made up of 10 amino acids. DNA of the CDR3: TGCAGCGCGTCGAACACTGAAGCTTTCTTT. It translates to CSASNTEAFF.

CDR3 residues: CASPPGGSGGTDTQYF. The CDR3 region has the DNA TGTGCCAGCCCCCCCGGGGGTAGCGGCGGCACAGATACGCAGTATTTT. The chain is built from TRBV7-2 and TRBJ2-3; tentatively, D is TRBD2 (6 bases). CDR1 SGHTA and CDR2 FQGNSA come from the germline V gene. V gave up 8 bases and J gave up 1 base, with 19 bases separating them. This CDR3 spans 16 amino acids. Based on the CDR3 plus reference TRBV7-2 and TRBJ2-3, the full variable domain is GAGVSQSPSNKVTEKGKDVELRCDPISGHTALYWYRQSLGQGLEFLIYFQGNSAPDKSGLPSDRFSAERTGGSVSTLTIQRTQQEDSAVYLCASPPGGSGGTDTQYFGPGTRLTVL.

The genes are TRBV28 and TRBJ1-5, with no clear D. From germline, CDR1 is MDHEN and CDR2 SYDVKM. V shed 5 bases and J shed 1 base, with 15 bases lying between them. The CDR3 consists of 16 residues. The chain's CDR3 is CASSPMTLGSNQPQHF. The CDR3 region has the DNA TGTGCCAGCAGTCCGATGACCCTGGGCAGCAATCAGCCCCAGCATTTT. The variable domain in full, with the rest retrieved from reference TRBV28 and TRBJ1-5, is DVKVTQSSRYLVKRTGEKVFLECVQDMDHENMFWYRQDPGLGLRLIYFSYDVKMKEKGDIPEGYSVSREKKERFSLILESASTNQTSMYLCASSPMTLGSNQPQHFGDGTRLSIL.

This clone was seen more than once but under ten times. This rearrangement joins TRBV10-2 to TRBJ2-7, with TRBD1 matching 12 bases. CDR3 length equals 19 residues. The trim removed 6 bases at V and 0 bases at J, leaving 15 bases unmatched. CDR1 is WSHSY and CDR2 is SAAADI in the germline V gene. The CDR3 here is CASSPLPGQGARGSYEQYF. DNA for the CDR3: TGCGCCAGCAGCCCTCTACCGGGACAGGGGGCGAGGGGCTCCTACGAGCAGTACTTC.

This sequence joins TRBV28 and TRBJ2-7, with 12 bases matching TRBD2. J gave up 4 bases and V 5 bases, and 3 bases lay outside the gene matches. Germline lookup yields CDR1 MDHEN and CDR2 SYDVKM. The CDR3 consists of 14 residues. CDR3 nucleotide sequence: TGTGCCAGCAGTACTAGCGGGAGGAGGTACGAGCAGTACTTC. This encodes CASSTSGRRYEQYF.

The chain recombines TRBV7-8 with TRBJ2-3, with 10 bases identical to TRBD1. V was pared by 6 bases and J by 3 bases, with 6 bases of the junction left unmatched. Germline V gene data show CDR1 as SGHVS and CDR2 as FQNEAQ. The length of the CDR3 is 15 residues. The CDR3 here is CASRRQGALTDTQYF. DNA of the CDR3: TGTGCCAGCAGGAGACAGGGGGCGCTTACAGATACGCAGTATTTT.

This sequence joins TRBV5-1 and TRBJ1-4; D not resolved. CDR1 is SGHRS, CDR2 YFSETQ, per germline. V dropped 5 bases and J dropped 7 bases, with 15 bases sitting between them. The CDR3 is 14 residues long. The CDR3 DNA sequence: TGCGCCAGCAGTCCCGGGAAAGGATCTGAAAAACTGTTTTTT. The encoded protein is CASSPGKGSEKLFF.

The rearrangement uses TRBV6-5 and TRBJ1-5; D remains unclear. In germline, CDR1 is MNHEY, CDR2 SVGAGI. Trimming stripped 6 bases from V and 11 bases from J, with 23 bases between. CDR3 size: 15 residues. CDR3 DNA sequence: TGTGCCAGCAGCCCCTCCTCTGCTTCAAAGAGAGCCCAGCATTTT. Protein product: CASSPSSASKRAQHF.

V gene TRBV18 combines with J gene TRBJ1-4, with TRBD1 as a possible D gene (5 bases). V lost 3 bases and J lost 4, with 9 bases in between. Germline-derived CDR1 and CDR2 are KGHSH and LQKENI. CDR3 size: 14 residues. CDR3 nucleotide sequence: TGTGCCAGCTCACCCGCAGGGTTTAATGAAAAACTGTTTTTT. Translated, it gives CASSPAGFNEKLFF.

The chain employs TRBV5-6 and TRBJ2-3; TRBD1 matches at 11 bases. The CDR3 contains 18 residues. Germline V gives CDR1 SGHDT, CDR2 YYEEEE. V lost 3 bases and J lost 5; bases outside the gene matches: 14. DNA of the CDR3: TGTGCCAGCAGCTACTGGGACAGGGGGAGCGGGAGTTTAGATACGCAGTATTTT. This encodes CASSYWDRGSGSLDTQYF. Full variable domain (rest looked up from reference TRBV5-6 and TRBJ2-3): DAGVTQSPTHLIKTRGQQVTLRCSPKSGHDTVSWYQQALGQGPQFIFQYYEEEERQRGNFPDRFSGHQFPNYSSELNVNALLLGDSALYLCASSYWDRGSGSLDTQYFGPGTRLTVL.

V is TRBV10-2 and J is TRBJ2-5, with 7 bases fitting TRBD2. With V trimmed by 2 bases and J by 0 bases, 6 bases remained unmatched. Germline V gene sequence: CDR1 WSHSY, CDR2 SAAADI. The CDR3 has 16 residues. The CDR3 spells CASSERGGRDQETQYF. DNA for the CDR3: TGCGCCAGCAGTGAGAGGGGCGGGAGAGACCAAGAGACCCAGTACTTC.

The rearrangement links TRBV5-1 to TRBJ1-4; TRBD1 aligns across 11 bases. V was pared by 4 bases and J by 3 bases, with 5 bases of the junction left unmatched. Germline V CDR1 and CDR2: SGHRS, YFSETQ. This CDR3 has 16 residues. The CDR3 DNA reads TGCGCCAGCAGCCCTGAGGGACAGGGGGCTAATGAAAAACTGTTTTTT. Amino acid sequence: CASSPEGQGANEKLFF. Filled out from reference TRBV5-1 and TRBJ1-4, the complete variable domain reads KAGVTQTPRYLIKTRGQQVTLSCSPISGHRSVSWYQQTPGQGLQFLFEYFSETQRNKGNFPGRFSGRQFSNSRSEMNVSTLELGDSALYLCASSPEGQGANEKLFFGSGTQLSVL.

The CDR3 region has the DNA TGTGCCAGCAGCCAAGATCTGGCGGGAGCGGGAAATGAGCAGTTCTTC. Protein product: CASSQDLAGAGNEQFF. The rearrangement uses TRBV4-2 and TRBJ2-1; 7 nucleotides line up with TRBD2. V dropped 0 bases and J dropped 7; count of bases not matched to a gene: 9. Germline V gene data show CDR1 as LGHNA and CDR2 as YNFKEQ. The CDR3 has 16 residues.

This clone came up a few times. This chain connects TRBV6-6 to TRBJ2-7; possible D gene TRBD2, 6 bases. V shed 8 bases and J shed 7 bases, with 18 bases lying between them. This CDR3 has 13 amino acids. The germline gives CDR1 MNHNY, CDR2 SVGAGI (reference sequence). In DNA, the CDR3 is TGTGCCAGCGGACCTGGGGGGAAAAGGGAGCAGTACTTC. Its protein product is CASGPGGKREQYF.